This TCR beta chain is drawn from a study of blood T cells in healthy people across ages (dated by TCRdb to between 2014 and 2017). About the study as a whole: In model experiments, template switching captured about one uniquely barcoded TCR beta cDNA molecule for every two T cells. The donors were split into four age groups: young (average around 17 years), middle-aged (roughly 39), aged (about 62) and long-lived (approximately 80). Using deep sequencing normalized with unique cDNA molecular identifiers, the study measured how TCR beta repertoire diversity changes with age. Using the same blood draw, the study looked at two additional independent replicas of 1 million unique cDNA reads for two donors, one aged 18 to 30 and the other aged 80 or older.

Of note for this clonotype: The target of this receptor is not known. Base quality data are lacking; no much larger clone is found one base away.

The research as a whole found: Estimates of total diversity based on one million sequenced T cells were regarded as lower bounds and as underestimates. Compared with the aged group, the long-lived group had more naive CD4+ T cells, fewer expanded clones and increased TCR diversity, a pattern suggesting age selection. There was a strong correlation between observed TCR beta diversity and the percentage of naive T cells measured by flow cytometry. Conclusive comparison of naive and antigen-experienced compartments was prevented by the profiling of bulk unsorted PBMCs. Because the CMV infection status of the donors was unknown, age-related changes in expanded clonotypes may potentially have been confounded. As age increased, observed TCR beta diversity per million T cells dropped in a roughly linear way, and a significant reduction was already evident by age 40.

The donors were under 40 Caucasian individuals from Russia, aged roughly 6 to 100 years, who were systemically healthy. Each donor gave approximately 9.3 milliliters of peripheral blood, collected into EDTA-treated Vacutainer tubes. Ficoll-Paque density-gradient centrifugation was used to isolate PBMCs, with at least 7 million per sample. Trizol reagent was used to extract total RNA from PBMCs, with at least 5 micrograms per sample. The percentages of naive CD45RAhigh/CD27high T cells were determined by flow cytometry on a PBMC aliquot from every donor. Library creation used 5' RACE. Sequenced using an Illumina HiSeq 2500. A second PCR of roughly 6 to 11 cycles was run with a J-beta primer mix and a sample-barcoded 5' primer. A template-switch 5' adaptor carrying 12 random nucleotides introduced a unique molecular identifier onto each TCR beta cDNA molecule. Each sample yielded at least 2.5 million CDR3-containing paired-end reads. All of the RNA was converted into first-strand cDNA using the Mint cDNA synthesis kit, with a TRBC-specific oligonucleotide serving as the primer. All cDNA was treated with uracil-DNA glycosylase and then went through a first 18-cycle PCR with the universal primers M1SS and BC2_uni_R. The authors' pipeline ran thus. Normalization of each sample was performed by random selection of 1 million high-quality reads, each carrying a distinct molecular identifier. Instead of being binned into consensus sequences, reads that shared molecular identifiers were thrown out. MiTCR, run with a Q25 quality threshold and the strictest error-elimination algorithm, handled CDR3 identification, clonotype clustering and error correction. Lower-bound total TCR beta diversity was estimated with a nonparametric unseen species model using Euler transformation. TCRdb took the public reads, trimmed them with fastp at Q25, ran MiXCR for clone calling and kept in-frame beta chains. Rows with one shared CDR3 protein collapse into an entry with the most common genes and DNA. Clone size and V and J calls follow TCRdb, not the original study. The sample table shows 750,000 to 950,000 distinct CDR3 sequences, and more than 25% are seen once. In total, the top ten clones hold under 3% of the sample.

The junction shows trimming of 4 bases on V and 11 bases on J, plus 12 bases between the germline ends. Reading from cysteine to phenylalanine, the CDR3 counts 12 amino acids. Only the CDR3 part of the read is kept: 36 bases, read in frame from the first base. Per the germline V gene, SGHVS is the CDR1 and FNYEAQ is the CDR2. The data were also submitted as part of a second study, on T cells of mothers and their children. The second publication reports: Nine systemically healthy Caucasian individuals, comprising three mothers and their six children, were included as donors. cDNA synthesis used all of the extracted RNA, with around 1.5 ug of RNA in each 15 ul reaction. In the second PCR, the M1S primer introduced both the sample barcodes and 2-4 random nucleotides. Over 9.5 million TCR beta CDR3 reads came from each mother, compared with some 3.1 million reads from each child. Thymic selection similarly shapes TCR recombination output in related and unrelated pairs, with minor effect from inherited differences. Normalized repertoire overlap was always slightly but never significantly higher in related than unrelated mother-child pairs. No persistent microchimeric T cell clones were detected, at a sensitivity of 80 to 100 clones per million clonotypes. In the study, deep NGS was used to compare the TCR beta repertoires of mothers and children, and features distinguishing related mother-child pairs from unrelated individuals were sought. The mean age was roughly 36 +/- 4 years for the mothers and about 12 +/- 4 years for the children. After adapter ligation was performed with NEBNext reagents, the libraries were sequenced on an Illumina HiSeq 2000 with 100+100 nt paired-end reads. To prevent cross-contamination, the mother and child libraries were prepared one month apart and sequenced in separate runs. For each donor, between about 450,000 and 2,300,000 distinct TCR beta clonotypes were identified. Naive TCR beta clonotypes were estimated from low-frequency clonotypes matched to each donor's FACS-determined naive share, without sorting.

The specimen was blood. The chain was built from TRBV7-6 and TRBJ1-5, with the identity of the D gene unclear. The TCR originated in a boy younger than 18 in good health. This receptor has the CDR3 CASSSPRGAQHF. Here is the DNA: TGTGCCAGCAGCTCCCCGCGGGGAGCCCAGCATTTT.